This TCR beta chain was captured in a study of cytomegalovirus exposure and HLA in healthy donors (dated by TCRdb to about 2017). Background on the whole study: An earlier analysis of some 620 of the donors reported about 300 Gb of sequence data and 90 million to 120 million unique TCR beta sequences obtained from about 200 million T cells. Approximately 300 gigabases of sequencing data and around 90 million unique TCR sequences made up an early release that covered under 750 HLA-typed donors. The genetic ancestry cluster associated with self-reported Caucasian donors included over 80% of the roughly 390 genotyped donors. The study aimed to test whether cataloging public T cell receptors could reveal signatures of past pathogen exposure. The study profiled the T cell repertoires of under 850 subjects by immunosequencing and related them to cytomegalovirus serostatus. In addition to the first cohort of several hundred subjects, a separate validation cohort of over 90 different subjects was used. To predict cytomegalovirus infection status, the study brought together high-throughput TCR immunosequencing, statistical association of individual TCRs with disease status, and machine learning. A later analysis re-analyzed previously published TCR beta repertoires from about 730 donors and added high-resolution HLA genotyping to study TCR occurrence patterns. Rather than using new phenotypic data, the later analysis identified candidate immune exposures from TCR beta sequences and from how often those sequences occurred across donors. An earlier analysis of more than 450 of the donors used high-throughput TCR beta sequencing to judge whether each TCR beta V gene segment behaved as functional or pseudogenic. Alongside the repertoire data, information on donor age, sex, ethnicity and CMV serostatus was compiled. In a later genetic analysis, genome-wide SNP genotypes for about three fifths of the roughly 670 donors were used, and that subset was treated as a discovery cohort. All discovery cohort repertoires had been generated using a single sequencing platform. Class I and class II HLA loci were covered by the typing at four-digit resolution. Typing coverage varied by locus: roughly 629-640 donors for A, B, C, DRB1 and DQB1; roughly 560 for DQA1; some 610 for DPA1; 450 to 480 for DPB1. Because of strong linkage in the cohort, roughly five DR-DQ haplotypes were treated as single units for association and clustering. On average, roughly 250,000 unique TCR beta nucleotide sequences were sequenced per donor among 350 to 400 genotyped donors of the cohort, with 15% to 20% of those sequences being non-productive. What the research found in general, with its limitations: Presence/absence analyses assumed roughly uniform sequencing depth across donors, an assumption that may not hold. In a later analysis, several top co-occurrence clusters were reported to appear linked to parvovirus B19, influenza, CMV and Epstein-Barr virus. Most TCR sequences were observed very rarely across donors, whereas some public TCRs were present in many individuals. A group of highly shared sequence variants was considered likely to be a technical artifact of the sequencing pipeline. In the study, around 160 TCR beta chains were listed as associated with cytomegalovirus. The earlier analysis of some 540 of the donors excluded some 15 rarely observed V segments, including chromosome 9 orphons, because counts were too low. The classifier was reported to diagnose cytomegalovirus status with high specificity and sensitivity in both the original and validation cohorts. In an earlier analysis of several hundred of the donors, most TCR beta V segments were observed in productive rearrangements about 87% or about 30% of the time, broadly matching IMGT annotations. The cohort was sequenced for TCR beta chains only, and without alpha or paired-chain data the features that could be detected were limited. HLA typing was unavailable for some donors at each locus, so association tests used only the typed subset. In a later genetic analysis, fewer N-insertions in productive TCRs were reported among donors in an Asian-associated ancestry cluster than the roughly 710-donor mean. A later analysis found that HLA-associated TCR beta chains were more clonally expanded and had lower generation probabilities than equally common non-associated chains. Because the 87-base-pair reads could not distinguish some IMGT-functional V segments, including TRBV6-2 and TRBV6-3, those segments were excluded. The only immune exposure information available for the cohort was CMV serostatus. Three of the identified cytomegalovirus-associated TCR beta chains were confirmed in vitro to be specific for cytomegalovirus antigens. Strong co-occurrence of HLA alleles, especially DR and DQ, made assigning TCR associations to individual alleles difficult. According to the authors, the approach could potentially be generalized to other disease states and immunological phenotypes. In a later genetic analysis, a missense DCLRE1C variant was associated with V-gene and J-gene trimming of TCR beta chains, and the association was replicated in an independent cohort. Correlated functional status among segregating V segments might be attributable to linkage disequilibrium, but an unknown experimental factor could not be ruled out. A further reported finding was that TCR beta sequences accurately predicted the HLA-A and HLA-B alleles for most subjects in the first cohort. In a later analysis, about 16,000 TCR beta sequences were associated with specific HLA alleles at a false discovery rate of 0.05. According to a later analysis, most CMV-associated TCR beta chains appeared to be HLA-restricted, and the HLA associations seemed to be driven largely by CMV exposure. A later analysis found that TCR association rates varied across HLA loci, with DRB1 alleles showing the most associated TCRs and HLA-C alleles the fewest.

Note on this clone: Its antigen is still unknown. Base qualities are not provided; no much larger clone lies one nucleotide away.

Libraries were made using the immunoSEQ multiplex PCR assay. For the multiplex PCR, a mixture combining 60 forward primers for TCR Vbeta segments and 13 reverse primers for TCR Jbeta segments was used. Amplification of the CDR3 region of rearranged TCR beta genes was performed with a multiplex PCR assay on genomic DNA. On the Illumina HiSeq System, the amplified TCR beta libraries were sequenced as 87-base-pair reads. The authors processed their data as follows. Across the 670 or so repertoires, a later analysis counted tens of millions of unique TCR beta chains, about 10 million of which were shared by at least two donors. Raw reads were error-corrected and collapsed into unique sequences with a nearest-neighbor algorithm that merged closely related sequences to remove PCR and sequencing errors. CDR3 sequences were aligned to IMGT reference sequences to assign V, D and J gene segments. For a sequence to be retained, a match of at least six nucleotides to both a V gene segment and a J gene segment was required. Rearrangements were called productive when the CDR3 lacked stop codons and stayed in frame with V and J; all others were non-productive. Following IMGT convention, CDR3 was defined as the stretch from the second conserved V-encoded cysteine to the conserved J-encoded phenylalanine. In an earlier analysis of around 640 of the donors, sequences lacking an unambiguous match to a single V gene segment were excluded. In an earlier analysis of 500 to 750 of the donors, V segments were called functional above 56.7% productive rearrangements and were called segregating when the between-donor standard deviation exceeded 5%. A statistical classification framework was built for diagnosing cytomegalovirus status from the catalog of TCR beta chain sequences. In a later analysis, TCR nucleotide sequences were compared against IMGT/GENE-DB human TR gene sequences so that V and J genes could be assigned. Using the TCRdist pipeline, a later analysis assigned CDR3 sequences along with most-parsimonious VDJ recombination scenarios. In a later analysis, each TCR beta chain was defined by its CDR3 amino acid sequence together with its V-gene family, and reads without a unique V-gene family were excluded. To address suspected cross-contamination and a sequencing artifact, a later analysis removed a few hundred highly shared, low-generation-probability nucleotide sequences. In a later analysis, a clonal expansion index was calculated for each public chain from normalized within-repertoire ranks of inferred template counts. A later analysis computed generation probabilities with a VDJ recombination model fitted to out-of-frame rearrangements, and checked the results against IGoR. Hypergeometric tests were used in a later analysis to score TCR-TCR, TCR-HLA and TCR-CMV co-occurrence, with a repertoire-size bias correction applied to the TCR pairs. In a later analysis, false discovery rates were estimated by permuting HLA or CMV assignments 20 times. In a later analysis, co-occurring TCRs were grouped with DBSCAN, and TCRdist sequence similarity was added when clustering was performed within HLA-allele-positive subsets. For co-occurrence clustering, repertoires with fewer than 30,000 or more than 120,000 public chains were excluded, along with four or five repertoires with anomalous nucleotide sharing. TCRdb carries this immuneACCESS record with in-frame sequences only. Its versions omit some clonotypes, under half of them owing to an unresolved V gene in the studies checked, with the rest unexplained. D and trimming were read from the DNA, whereas the V and J calls and clone size are those reported in that table. In all, the sample holds about 130,000 clones, and roughly 79% of those were seen once. About 0.75% of the sample is held by the ten biggest clonotypes.

Based on the germline V gene, the CDR1 and CDR2 sequences are MNHEY and SVGAGI. The CDR3 starts with the cysteine, ends with the phenylalanine, and has 12 residues. Of all the DNA, just the CDR3 is kept, 36 bases in frame from base 1. V is cut by 3 bases and J by 7 bases, and the space between the germline ends is 9 bases. The cohort was made up of 666 healthy bone marrow donors. At the time of sampling, every cohort member was nominally healthy, though immune exposures that went unrecorded were likely present. The donor was CMV seronegative and belonged to the group of 320 or so seronegative cohort members. Each donor provided a peripheral blood sample, and peripheral blood mononuclear cells were used for TCR beta sequencing. The Qiagen DNeasy Blood Extraction Kit was used to extract genomic DNA from the blood cell samples.

The rearrangement combines TRBV6-5 with TRBJ1-2, with the D gene uncertain. The TCR sequence derives from a man younger than 35 in good health and CMV-seronegative. Sequencing used PBMCs. Here the CDR3 is given as CASSYGGFGYTF. The DNA reads as follows: TGTGCCAGCAGTTATGGCGGTTTTGGCTACACCTTC.